The clone carrying this T cell receptor beta chain was recorded a few times. Its cognate antigen is unknown. This sample is drawn from a study of PD-1 blockade in classical Hodgkin lymphoma. Every patient was affected by relapse after autologous stem cell transplantation, while exposure to brentuximab vedotin was not uniform. The study's findings and limits: Repertoire differences have undefined causes, possibly disease activity or prior therapy. Partial responders and progressors had significantly lower baseline TCR diversity. Later analyses included only patients treated at least 1 year post-ASCT.

Sequencing used immunoSEQ multiplex PCR; TCRdb keeps in-frame clones, though not all of them. The table includes around 66,000 clones, around 75% detected once. The V end was cut by 6 bases, the J end by 4 bases, with 12 bases between. The germline CDR1 and CDR2 sequences are SNHLY and FYNNEI. The CDR3 extends over 14 amino acids. The gene calls are TRBV2 and TRBJ1-4; D unresolved. Specimen: peripheral blood mononuclear cells (PBMCs), collected before the second cycle of nivolumab. The source is a human donor with classical Hodgkin lymphoma. CDR3 in DNA: TGTGCCAGCAGAGAAACATTACTTAATGAAAAACTGTTTTTT. This gives the protein CASRETLLNEKLFF. The full variable domain, in which reference TRBV2 and TRBJ1-4 provide the parts outside the CDR3, is EPEVTQTPSHQVTQMGQEVILRCVPISNHLYFYWYRQILGQKVEFLVSFYNNEISEKSEIFDDQFSVERPDGSNFTLKIRSTKLEDSAMYFCASRETLLNEKLFFGSGTQLSVL.